The table lists the clone carrying this TCR beta chain with many counts. Its antigen is currently unknown. This sample is drawn from a study of post-analysis software for immune sequencing data. The study, taken as a whole, reports: Normalized Chao1 diversity was significantly lower in multiple sclerosis patients than in controls. TRBV5-6, TRBV5-1 and TRBV20-1 belonged to a set of about five TRBV segments that were more frequent in patients than controls.

Incorporated into the TCR beta cDNA libraries were unique molecular identifiers, which served to reduce PCR and sequencing biases. Each sample of roughly 0.9 to 10 million input T cells yielded about 500,000 cDNA molecules, so each molecule approximated one T cell. TCRdb ran MiXCR on the PCR reads and lists one entry per CDR3 protein. The repertoire consists of some 260,000 distinct CDR3 sequences, with 30% to 45% occurring once and the leading ten covering around 5.2%. The V gene lost 4 bases and the J gene lost 1 base, with 17 bases spanning the gap. This CDR3 contains 16 residues. CDR1 and CDR2 (germline): SGHDT, YYEEEE.

The sequencing input was blood. The V and J genes are TRBV5-6 and TRBJ1-1, with D possibly matching TRBD1 (5 bases). The source is a girl aged 5 to 17 with multiple sclerosis. The CDR3: CASSEAHGTQNTEAFF. The CDR3 region has the DNA TGTGCCAGCAGCGAGGCTCATGGGACCCAGAACACTGAAGCTTTCTTT. The variable domain in full, with the rest retrieved from reference TRBV5-6 and TRBJ1-1, is DAGVTQSPTHLIKTRGQQVTLRCSPKSGHDTVSWYQQALGQGPQFIFQYYEEEERQRGNFPDRFSGHQFPNYSSELNVNALLLGDSALYLCASSEAHGTQNTEAFFGQGTRLTVV.